Listed below are T cell receptor beta chains from one sample, sequenced in a study of patients and donors after allogeneic stem cell transplantation. In TCRdb, the RT-PCR reads were re-called with MiXCR into one record per CDR3 protein. The sample records some 24,000 distinct CDR3 sequences, about 45% being singletons. Sequencing was performed on blood, either unsorted or a sorted T cell fraction (not recorded which). These receptors came from a human donor who was either an allogeneic HSCT recipient or a stem cell or donor lymphocyte infusion donor (not recorded which). It is not recorded whose cells these are; they may come from a transplant donor. CDR3s include the opening cysteine and the closing phenylalanine or tryptophan. A D gene is named only where the DNA matches it firmly. Clone sizes are given selectively: once, few, many, or a class where the clone is expanded.

V gene,D gene,clone size,CDR3 length,J gene,CDR3 DNA,CDR3 protein
TRBV9,.,.,13,TRBJ1-3,TGTGCCAGCAGCGTCGCTTCTGGAAACACCATATATTTT,CASSVASGNTIYF
TRBV5-1,TRBD1,.,18,TRBJ1-1,TGCGCCAGCAGCGCTGTCGGACAGGGGATCGAGCTGAACACTGAAGCTTTCTTT,CASSAVGQGIELNTEAFF
TRBV20-1,TRBD1,.,15,TRBJ1-6,TGCAGTGCCCTACCGGGACAGGGGAATAGTTCACCCCTCCACTTT,CSALPGQGNSSPLHF
TRBV20-1,.,few,16,TRBJ1-2,TGCAGTGCTAGAGATCTAAAGGCCTACAGGGCTAGCGGCTACACCTTC,CSARDLKAYRASGYTF
TRBV18,TRBD1,.,15,TRBJ1-5,TGTGCCAGCTCACCACGACAGGGACGCAATCAGCCCCAGCATTTT,CASSPRQGRNQPQHF
TRBV5-1,TRBD1,.,14,TRBJ1-4,TGCGCCAGCGAGTCCGGGACAGGGGTAGGAAAACTGTTTTTT,CASESGTGVGKLFF
TRBV5-1,.,.,15,TRBJ1-1,TGCGCCAGCAGCTTGGAAGGGGGTGGGAACACTGAAGCTTTCTTT,CASSLEGGGNTEAFF
TRBV21-1,.,many,9,TRBJ1-1,TGTGCCAGCCCCCCTCAAGCTTTCTTT,CASPPQAFF
TRBV10-3,.,.,13,TRBJ1-1,TGTGCCATCAGTGCCCAGACGCCAAGGGAAGCTTTCTTT,CAISAQTPREAFF
TRBV5-1,.,many,18,TRBJ1-3,TGCGCCAGCAGCTTGAGTGCAGGGCTAACCTTCTCTGGAAACACCATATATTTT,CASSLSAGLTFSGNTIYF
TRBV20-1,.,.,14,TRBJ1-5,TGCAGTGCTAGGAGGGCAGGGAACAATCAGCCCCAGCATTTT,CSARRAGNNQPQHF
TRBV4-2,.,few,15,TRBJ1-6,TGTGCCAGCAGCCAAGAGTCACAGAATAATTCACCCCTCCACTTT,CASSQESQNNSPLHF
TRBV12-3/TRBV12-4,.,few,13,TRBJ1-5,TGTGCCAGCAGTTTGGACGGAAATCAGCCCCAGCATTTT,CASSLDGNQPQHF
TRBV24-1,.,.,15,TRBJ2-3,TGTGCCACCAGTGATTCCGGGACGGTACCAGATACGCAGTATTTT,CATSDSGTVPDTQYF
TRBV24-1,.,.,15,TRBJ1-5,TGTGCCACCAGTGATCACAGGGTGAGCAATCAGCCCCAGCATTTT,CATSDHRVSNQPQHF
TRBV5-1,TRBD2,.,16,TRBJ2-1,TGCGCCAGCAGCCCGCTACAGCGGGGGACCAACAATGAGCAGTTCTTC,CASSPLQRGTNNEQFF
TRBV5-6,TRBD1,.,18,TRBJ1-2,TGTGCCAGCAGCATTATTGGTGGGACAGGCAGCGGGAGCAATGGCTGCACCTTC,CASSIIGGTGSGSNGCTF
TRBV4-1,.,.,17,TRBJ2-1,TGCGCCAGCAGCCAAGACGGGGCAGGGGCTTCCTACAATGAGCAGTTCTTC,CASSQDGAGASYNEQFF
TRBV28,.,.,15,TRBJ1-5,TGTGCCAGCTTGGGGGGGCAGAATAGCAATCAGCCCCAGCATTTT,CASLGGQNSNQPQHF
TRBV6-5,TRBD2,few,14,TRBJ2-5,TGTGCCAGCAGTCAGGGACTAGCGAGAGAGACCCAGTACTTC,CASSQGLARETQYF
TRBV3-1,.,.,16,TRBJ1-3,TGTGCCAGCAGCCAAGGCGTTCGGAACTCTGGAAACACCATATATTTT,CASSQGVRNSGNTIYF
TRBV24-1,.,.,12,TRBJ2-1,TGTGCCACCAGTGATTTCGGCGATGAGCAGTTCTTC,CATSDFGDEQFF
TRBV25-1,TRBD1,.,17,TRBJ2-3,TGTGCCAGCAGTGAAGGGAGGGACAGGGGCCCCTCAGATACGCAGTATTTT,CASSEGRDRGPSDTQYF
TRBV3-1,.,few,15,TRBJ1-5,TGTGCCAGCAGCCAATCTTCAGCTAGCAATCAGCCCCAGCATTTT,CASSQSSASNQPQHF
TRBV4-1,TRBD1,.,17,TRBJ2-7,TGCGCCAGCAGCCAACGCAAGTTTCCGACAGGGCCCTACGAGCAGTACTTC,CASSQRKFPTGPYEQYF
TRBV10-2,.,.,13,TRBJ2-2,TGCGCCAGCAGTGGAACAGGGCCCGGGGAGCTGTTTTTT,CASSGTGPGELFF
TRBV4-2,.,.,12,TRBJ2-2,TGTGCCAGCAGCCACTATGCCGGGGAGCTGTTTTTT,CASSHYAGELFF
TRBV5-1,.,many,11,TRBJ1-1,TGCGCCAGCAGCTTGGGTGGCCGAGCTTTCTTT,CASSLGGRAFF
TRBV3-1,.,.,15,TRBJ2-7,TGTGCCAGCAGCCACCAGGGGTTTCCCCACTACGAGCAGTACTTC,CASSHQGFPHYEQYF
TRBV27,.,.,16,TRBJ1-5,TGTGCCAGCAGTCCCCTGGGGGGGTGGGGCAATCAGCCCCAGCATTTT,CASSPLGGWGNQPQHF
TRBV7-8,.,.,16,TRBJ2-3,TGTGCCAGCAGCTTAGAGGCGCGGGGGCACACAGATACGCAGTATTTT,CASSLEARGHTDTQYF
TRBV6-1,TRBD1,.,18,TRBJ1-2,TGTGCCAGCAGTGAAGTCCTGACAGGGGCTATGGGAGACTATGGCTACACCTTC,CASSEVLTGAMGDYGYTF
TRBV6-5,.,.,15,TRBJ1-3,TGTGCCAGCAGTTACGGGGGGATCTCTGGAAACACCATATATTTT,CASSYGGISGNTIYF
TRBV2,.,.,12,TRBJ1-2,TGTGCCAGCAGTGCTAGGGAAGGGGGCTACACCTTC,CASSAREGGYTF
TRBV5-5,.,few,12,TRBJ1-4,TGTGCCAGCAGCGTGGACTTTGAAAAACTGTTTTTT,CASSVDFEKLFF
TRBV28,.,.,15,TRBJ2-7,TGTGCCAGCAGTTTATGGGCACGGACCTCCTACGAGCAGTACTTC,CASSLWARTSYEQYF
TRBV12-3/TRBV12-4,.,.,13,TRBJ2-2,TGTGCCAGCAGTTTAAGGGTCCTTGGGGAGCTGTTTTTT,CASSLRVLGELFF
TRBV7-9,.,.,15,TRBJ2-6,TGTGCCAGCAGCTTCGCCAGCTCTGGGGCCAACGTCCTGACTTTC,CASSFASSGANVLTF
TRBV15,.,once,14,TRBJ1-6,TGTGCCACCAGCAGTACAGTGACGAATTCACCCCTCCACTTT,CATSSTVTNSPLHF
TRBV7-9,.,.,13,TRBJ1-6,TGTGCCAGCAGCTCGGACGGCAATTCACCCCTCCACTTT,CASSSDGNSPLHF
TRBV5-5,.,.,15,TRBJ1-4,TGTGCCAGCAGCCAGGACCGCCCATTTAATGAAAAACTGTTTTTT,CASSQDRPFNEKLFF
TRBV7-2,.,.,15,TRBJ1-1,TGTGCCAGCAGCTTATACATGGGGGCGAACACTGAAGCTTTCTTT,CASSLYMGANTEAFF
TRBV5-1,.,.,15,TRBJ1-3,TGCGCCAGCAGCTTGGGACCGAACTCTGGAAACACCATATATTTT,CASSLGPNSGNTIYF
TRBV2,.,.,18,TRBJ1-5,TGTGCCAGCAATCGGGACCGGGAGAAAACAAGCTTCGATCAGCCCCAGCATTTT,CASNRDREKTSFDQPQHF
TRBV12-3/TRBV12-4,.,few,13,TRBJ1-3,TGTGCCAGCAGTTTAGCGGTTGGAAACACCATATATTTT,CASSLAVGNTIYF
TRBV15,.,.,12,TRBJ1-2,TGTGCCACCAGCAGAGATTTACAGGGCTACACCTTC,CATSRDLQGYTF
TRBV29-1,.,.,12,TRBJ2-7,TGCAGCGCCGAAGGCAGTGCCTACGAGCAGTACTTC,CSAEGSAYEQYF
TRBV5-5,.,few,15,TRBJ1-1,TGTGCCAGCAGCTTGTTTGCCCCTCCGAGTACTGAAGCTTTCTTT,CASSLFAPPSTEAFF
TRBV2,.,.,13,TRBJ1-5,TGTGCCAGCAGTGAACAGTTCAATCAGCCCCAGCATTTT,CASSEQFNQPQHF
TRBV7-9,.,few,12,TRBJ2-7,TGTGCCAGCGGATTTAGCGGTTACGAGCAGTACTTC,CASGFSGYEQYF
TRBV10-3,.,.,16,TRBJ2-4,TGTGCCATCAGTGTCTCTTCCCCTGGGGCAGGCGCCATTCAGTACTTC,CAISVSSPGAGAIQYF
TRBV5-1,.,.,12,TRBJ2-2,TGCGCCAGCAGCCCAGATTACGGGGAGCTGTTTTTT,CASSPDYGELFF
TRBV6-2/TRBV6-3,.,.,14,TRBJ1-2,TGTGCCAGCAGTTACTCGACTGAGAGCTATGGCTACACCTTC,CASSYSTESYGYTF
TRBV12-3/TRBV12-4,.,.,15,TRBJ2-2,TGTGCCAGCAGACTAGACTTTGGGAACACCGGGGAGCTGTTTTTT,CASRLDFGNTGELFF
TRBV19,TRBD2,few,15,TRBJ2-2,TGTGCCAGTAGTGTAGCGGGCCGGAACACCGGGGAGCTGTTTTTT,CASSVAGRNTGELFF
TRBV19,.,few,11,TRBJ2-3,TGTGCCAGTAGTGTACGGGATACGCAGTATTTT,CASSVRDTQYF
TRBV11-1,.,few,17,TRBJ2-2,TGTGCCAGCAGACCGTTGACCAAGTCGTCGAACACCGGGGAGCTGTTTTTT,CASRPLTKSSNTGELFF